This TCR beta chain is drawn from a study of Tregs in tolerant kidney transplant recipients. Concerning this clone: Other DNA sequences in the same sample also yield this CDR3.

TCRdb's table, derived via immunoSEQ multiplex PCR, lists solely in-frame clones and lacks some. This sample has 84,000 or so clones, with 93% found just once. Related graft donors supplied nonmyeloablative bone marrow transplants, and mixed chimerism was transient. Trimming cost V 3 bases and J 2 bases, with 17 bases left between them. The CDR3 spans 17 residues. The V gene's germline CDR1 is MDHEN and CDR2 SYDVKM. This TCR derives from a human patient who received a combined kidney and bone marrow transplant. Some T cells may possibly be graft donor cells. The chain recombines TRBV28 with TRBJ1-3, with unresolved D. The specimen was CD4+ T cells from blood (PBMCs), collected 12 months after the transplant. The CDR3 reads CASSLVVGQVTGNTIYF. CDR3 nucleotide sequence: TGTGCCAGCAGTTTGGTAGTTGGCCAGGTGACTGGAAACACCATATATTTT.